This is a list of T cell receptor beta chains from one sample in a study of T-cell memory formation after mild COVID-19. Using its own MiXCR run on the 5' RACE reads, TCRdb lists one record per CDR3 protein. The profile covers 150,000 to 200,000 distinct CDR3 sequences, with about 14% appearing a single time and 11% to 15% taken by the ten largest. The material sequenced was PBMCs or a T cell subset sorted from them (not recorded which). All receptors come from an adult woman who had mild COVID-19 (a few samples of this study predate the infection). Cell type and time point are not known. CDR3s include the opening cysteine and the closing phenylalanine or tryptophan. Fields, in order: V gene, J gene, D gene, clone size, CDR3 protein, CDR3 DNA. The D gene is left open where the match is weak. For some rows the clone size is stated as once, few or many, or as a class when expanded; others skip it.

TRBV6-1	TRBJ2-7	NA	few	CASSPRDGPYEQYF	TGTGCCAGCAGTCCCCGGGACGGACCCTACGAGCAGTACTTC
TRBV9	TRBJ2-1	NA	NA	CASSVAGITYNEQFF	TGTGCCAGCAGCGTAGCGGGTATTACCTACAATGAGCAGTTCTTC
TRBV27	TRBJ2-7	TRBD2	few	CASSLRGGGIYEQYF	TGTGCCAGCAGCCTCCGGGGGGGAGGGATCTACGAGCAGTACTTC
TRBV2	TRBJ1-5	TRBD1	NA	CASIEGSTGEHQPQHF	TGTGCCAGCATCGAAGGGTCGACAGGGGAGCATCAGCCCCAGCATTTT
TRBV12-3/TRBV12-4	TRBJ2-7	TRBD1	many	CASSENRGEQYF	TGTGCCAGCAGTGAAAACAGGGGCGAGCAGTACTTC
TRBV13	TRBJ1-6	TRBD1	few	CASSADRVGSPLHF	TGTGCCAGCAGCGCCGACAGGGTTGGTTCACCCCTCCACTTT
TRBV30	TRBJ1-5	NA	NA	CAWSLGTDNQPQHF	TGTGCCTGGAGCCTCGGGACCGATAATCAGCCCCAGCATTTT
TRBV19	TRBJ2-2	TRBD1	NA	CASSIRDRETGELFF	TGTGCCAGTAGTATAAGGGACAGGGAAACCGGGGAGCTGTTTTTT
TRBV20-1	TRBJ2-3	TRBD2	NA	CSASRGFSGDPSTDTQYF	TGCAGTGCTAGCCGAGGATTTAGCGGGGACCCTAGCACAGATACGCAGTATTTT
TRBV2	TRBJ2-5	NA	few	CAGSGYQETQYF	TGTGCCGGTTCCGGGTATCAAGAGACCCAGTACTTC
TRBV6-2/TRBV6-3	TRBJ1-1	NA	NA	CASSYEGESTEAFF	TGTGCCAGCAGTTACGAGGGGGAGAGCACTGAAGCTTTCTTT
TRBV7-6	TRBJ2-1	TRBD1	few	CASSDRGQGGEQFF	TGTGCCAGCAGCGATAGGGGGCAAGGAGGTGAGCAGTTCTTC
TRBV29-1	TRBJ1-1	NA	NA	CSVWKVMNTEAFF	TGCAGCGTTTGGAAGGTGATGAACACTGAAGCTTTCTTT
TRBV11-2	TRBJ2-3	NA	few	CASSLEFTGLAGTDTQYF	TGTGCCAGCAGCTTAGAATTTACAGGGCTAGCGGGCACAGATACGCAGTATTTT
TRBV7-2	TRBJ1-2	TRBD1	NA	CAISGTGANYGYTF	TGTGCCATATCGGGGACAGGAGCTAACTATGGCTACACCTTC
TRBV12-5	TRBJ2-2	TRBD2	NA	CASGLVPDLAGTGELFF	TGTGCTAGTGGTTTGGTACCGGACCTAGCGGGCACCGGGGAGCTGTTTTTT
TRBV5-1	TRBJ2-7	TRBD1	NA	CASSLGTGGLSEQYF	TGCGCCAGCAGCCTGGGAACAGGGGGCTTGTCCGAGCAGTACTTC
TRBV4-1	TRBJ2-7	TRBD1	NA	CASSQGVTGNLPYF	TGCGCCAGCAGCCAAGGAGTGACAGGGAATCTACCCTACTTC
TRBV3-1	TRBJ1-2	NA	NA	CASSPYVTGPEGYTF	TGTGCCAGCAGCCCGTACGTTACAGGGCCTGAGGGCTACACCTTC
TRBV6-2/TRBV6-3	TRBJ2-7	TRBD2	few	CASLREATIEQYF	TGTGCCTCGCTCCGGGAGGCAACAATTGAGCAGTACTTC
TRBV12-3/TRBV12-4	TRBJ2-3	TRBD2	NA	CASSHFLLAGEGPDTQYF	TGTGCCAGCAGCCACTTCCTACTAGCGGGAGAGGGGCCAGATACGCAGTATTTT
TRBV7-2	TRBJ2-1	NA	NA	CASSPAEGAVQFF	TGTGCCAGCAGCCCCGCGGAAGGGGCGGTCCAGTTCTTC
TRBV14	TRBJ2-7	TRBD1	few	CASSQDSGQYEQYF	TGTGCCAGCAGCCAAGATTCGGGACAGTACGAGCAGTACTTC
TRBV5-1	TRBJ2-3	TRBD1	few	CASSLDRGRDTQYF	TGCGCCAGCAGCTTGGACAGGGGGCGAGATACGCAGTATTTT
TRBV5-1	TRBJ2-7	NA	NA	CASSREGQIYEQYF	TGCGCCAGCAGCCGGGAGGGACAGATCTACGAGCAGTACTTC
TRBV20-1	TRBJ1-4	NA	NA	CSASEGGGAGEKLFF	TGCAGTGCTAGTGAAGGAGGAGGGGCTGGGGAAAAACTGTTTTTT
TRBV2	TRBJ1-6	NA	NA	CASSERGSSYNSPLHF	TGTGCCAGCAGTGAGAGGGGGAGCTCCTATAATTCACCCCTCCACTTT
TRBV7-9	TRBJ2-1	TRBD2	many	CASSRTSGYNEQFF	TGTGCCAGCAGCCGGACTAGCGGCTACAATGAGCAGTTCTTC
TRBV6-1	TRBJ2-3	TRBD1	few	CASSGDRFRYF	TGTGCCAGCAGCGGGGACAGGTTCAGGTATTTT
TRBV7-2	TRBJ2-3	NA	few	CASSLGGLTDTQYF	TGTGCCAGCAGCTTAGGGGGACTCACAGATACGCAGTATTTT
TRBV12-3/TRBV12-4	TRBJ2-5	TRBD1	NA	CASTGVRLETQYF	TGTGCCAGTACAGGGGTTCGGTTAGAGACCCAGTACTTC
TRBV19	TRBJ1-1	TRBD1	NA	CASSTRDRAFF	TGTGCCAGTAGTACCCGGGACAGAGCTTTCTTT
TRBV5-1	TRBJ2-5	NA	few	CASSLKSGQETQYF	TGCGCCAGCAGCTTGAAGTCTGGTCAAGAGACCCAGTACTTC
TRBV25-1	TRBJ2-3	TRBD2	few	CASSAGTSGDTQYF	TGTGCCAGCAGTGCCGGGACTAGCGGGGATACGCAGTATTTT
TRBV23-1	TRBJ2-1	NA	NA	CASSQTRGNEQFF	TGCGCCAGCAGTCAAACGCGTGGTAATGAGCAGTTCTTC